This T cell receptor (beta chain) was sequenced in a study of Ad26.COV2.S vaccination and SARS-CoV-2 variants. The data were produced by immunoSEQ multiplex PCR, yet TCRdb's version contains in-frame clones alone and is incomplete. This table has hundreds of thousands of clones, around nine tenths appearing once. Documented treatment: roughly 20 received Ad26.COV2.S at low or high dose, single or two shots; five or six received placebo; per-sample allocation not given. Collection of samples fell on day 63 after the first vaccine or placebo injection. CDR1 is SGHDN and CDR2 is FVKESK in the germline V gene. This CDR3 is 18 amino acids long. V lost 1 base and J lost 8, with 24 bases in between.

The receptor comes from a person aged 18-65 years who received the Ad26.COV2.S COVID-19 vaccine or a placebo. This chain connects TRBV14 to TRBJ2-1; tentative D call: TRBD2 (6 bases). The sample in question was peripheral blood, obtained in a trial of Ad26.COV2.S vaccine versus placebo. The CDR3 sequence: CASSQGFTLAPKVHEQFF. CDR3 nucleotide sequence: TGTGCCAGCAGCCAAGGGTTCACTCTAGCGCCGAAGGTGCATGAGCAGTTCTTC.